A selection of T cell receptor beta chains follows, all from one sample in a study of shared clonotypes between healthy human individuals. Profiled with immunoSEQ multiplex PCR; TCRdb holds only in-frame clones, not every one. This table holds around 500,000 clones, about three quarters found once. Sequencing was performed on PBMCs. These receptors all stem from a woman aged 40 to 50 in good health. Some clones in this sample may be carry-over from other donors' samples. Both conserved end residues are part of each CDR3. Each record gives: V gene, clone size, J gene, D gene, CDR3 protein, CDR3 DNA. D genes are given only for firm matches. Clone sizes are given selectively: once, few, many, or a class where the clone is expanded.

>TRBV6-1|few|TRBJ2-7|NA
CATREWGAQNEQYF
TGTGCCACCCGGGAATGGGGTGCCCAGAACGAGCAGTACTTC
>TRBV5-1|NA|TRBJ1-4|TRBD1
CASSASTGGAEKLFF
TGCGCCAGCAGCGCCTCGACAGGGGGGGCGGAAAAACTGTTTTTT
>TRBV11-2|NA|TRBJ2-7|NA
CASSFDIRGDEQYF
TGTGCCAGCAGCTTCGACATAAGGGGAGACGAGCAGTACTTC
>TRBV7-1|NA|TRBJ1-6|NA
CASSEEGVGSPLHF
TGTGCCAGCAGCGAAGAGGGGGTAGGGTCACCCCTCCACTTT
>TRBV14|NA|TRBJ2-7|NA
CASSQDMLPGEQYF
TGTGCCAGCAGCCAAGATATGCTGCCCGGGGAGCAGTACTTC
>TRBV18|once|TRBJ1-3|NA
CASSTYGFSGNTIYF
TGTGCCAGCTCAACCTACGGGTTCTCTGGAAACACCATATATTTT
>TRBV21-1|NA|TRBJ1-1|NA
CAGSYTQGIGTEAFF
TGTGCCGGATCATACACACAGGGTATCGGCACTGAAGCTTTCTTT
>TRBV9|NA|TRBJ2-7|NA
CASSVEGGPYEQYF
TGTGCCAGCAGCGTTGAGGGGGGACCCTACGAGCAGTACTTC
>TRBV5-1|NA|TRBJ2-2|TRBD2
CASFMGREKAGELFF
TGCGCCAGCTTCATGGGGCGGGAGAAGGCAGGGGAGCTGTTTTTT
>TRBV27|NA|TRBJ2-5|TRBD2
CASSWTSGGAGQETQYF
TGTGCCAGCAGTTGGACTAGCGGGGGGGCGGGCCAAGAGACCCAGTACTTC
>TRBV19|many|TRBJ2-5|NA
CASSPGLYMETQYF
TGTGCCAGTAGTCCTGGACTGTATATGGAGACCCAGTACTTC
>TRBV6-1|NA|TRBJ2-7|NA
CASSEEPRGGQYF
TGTGCCAGCAGTGAAGAGCCCAGGGGAGGTCAGTACTTC
>TRBV27|NA|TRBJ2-7|NA
CASSFSRGPYEQYF
TGTGCCAGCAGTTTCTCCCGGGGCCCCTACGAGCAGTACTTC
>TRBV28|once|TRBJ2-7|TRBD1
CASSLADRGTYEQYF
TGTGCCAGCAGTTTAGCGGACAGGGGAACGTACGAGCAGTACTTC
>TRBV25-1|few|TRBJ2-7|TRBD2
CASGGRAYEQYF
TGTGCCAGCGGCGGGAGGGCCTACGAGCAGTACTTC
>TRBV7-9|NA|TRBJ2-1|NA
CASSRGPLRPRNEQFF
TGTGCCAGCAGCCGGGGCCCTCTACGGCCCCGAAATGAGCAGTTCTTC
>TRBV9|NA|TRBJ2-2|TRBD2
CASSKPPGVGMSGELVF
TGTGCCAGCAGCAAACCCCCCGGAGTGGGGATGAGCGGGGAGCTGGTTTTT
>TRBV18|NA|TRBJ1-1|NA
CASLEGPRTEAFF
TGTGCCAGCCTGGAGGGGCCGCGCACTGAAGCTTTCTTT
>TRBV7-9|few|TRBJ2-3|TRBD2
CASSWTSGRDTQYF
TGTGCCAGCAGCTGGACTAGCGGGAGAGATACGCAGTATTTT
>TRBV11-2|NA|TRBJ2-1|TRBD2
CASSDTAGGNEQFF
TGTGCCAGCAGCGACACGGCGGGGGGGAATGAGCAGTTCTTC
>TRBV7-8|NA|TRBJ2-7|NA
CASSRRGGEPYEQYF
TGTGCCAGCAGCCGAAGGGGGGGAGAACCCTACGAGCAGTACTTC
>TRBV10-3|few|TRBJ1-2|TRBD1
CAISESKRTGAAGHGYTF
TGTGCCATCAGTGAGTCGAAGCGGACAGGGGCCGCCGGACATGGCTACACCTTC
>TRBV9|NA|TRBJ2-7|NA
CASSVDRVSYEQYF
TGTGCCAGCAGCGTAGACCGGGTCTCCTACGAGCAGTACTTC
>TRBV10-2|NA|TRBJ2-2|NA
CASSEFWGSYPGELFF
TGCGCCAGCAGTGAATTTTGGGGAAGTTATCCCGGGGAGCTGTTTTTT
>TRBV10-2|NA|TRBJ2-1|TRBD2
CASIGTSGRLSSYNEQFF
TGCGCCAGCATCGGGACTAGCGGGAGGCTGAGCTCCTACAATGAGCAGTTCTTC
>TRBV10-1|NA|TRBJ2-2|NA
CASSGDWTNTGELFF
TGCGCCAGCAGTGGGGACTGGACGAACACCGGGGAGCTGTTTTTT
>TRBV11-2|once|TRBJ2-4|NA
CASSLEDADIQYF
TGTGCCAGCAGCTTAGAGGACGCGGACATTCAGTACTTC
>TRBV6-1|NA|TRBJ1-5|NA
CASRLGNQPQHF
TGTGCCAGCAGGTTGGGGAATCAGCCCCAGCATTTT
>TRBV7-9|NA|TRBJ2-3|TRBD2
CASSRTSGTDTQYF
TGTGCCAGCAGCCGGACTAGCGGCACAGATACGCAGTATTTT
>TRBV5-1|NA|TRBJ2-5|NA
CASSLGRGETQYF
TGCGCCAGCAGCTTAGGACGGGGAGAGACCCAGTACTTC
>TRBV9|NA|TRBJ2-7|TRBD2
CASSVDGRAGDTYEQYF
TGTGCCAGCAGCGTAGATGGGAGGGCGGGAGATACCTACGAGCAGTACTTC
>TRBV4-1|NA|TRBJ1-1|NA
CASSQARADTEAFF
TGCGCCAGCAGCCAAGCACGGGCTGACACTGAAGCTTTCTTT
>TRBV6-6|NA|TRBJ2-3|TRBD1
CASRPRPGGADTQYF
TGTGCCAGCAGACCACGACCAGGGGGAGCAGATACGCAGTATTTT
>TRBV2|NA|TRBJ2-4|NA
CASSETINIQYF
TGTGCCAGCAGTGAAACTATCAACATTCAGTACTTC
>TRBV6-1|NA|TRBJ2-3|NA
CASSEGGPTDTQYF
TGTGCCAGCAGTGAAGGGGGTCCCACAGATACGCAGTATTTT
>TRBV6-5|NA|TRBJ1-5|NA
CASSYEGGYQPQHF
TGTGCCAGCAGTTACGAGGGGGGTTACCAGCCCCAGCATTTT
>TRBV18|NA|TRBJ2-7|TRBD1
CASSPGTVPYEQYF
TGTGCCAGCTCACCCGGGACAGTTCCCTACGAGCAGTACTTC
>TRBV6-1|NA|TRBJ2-7|TRBD2
CASSETPSGSYEQYF
TGTGCCAGCAGTGAAACCCCTAGCGGATCCTACGAGCAGTACTTC
>TRBV18|NA|TRBJ2-1|NA
CASSPRVNPYNEQFF
TGTGCCAGCTCACCACGGGTCAACCCCTACAATGAGCAGTTCTTC
>TRBV28|once|TRBJ2-7|TRBD2
CASSSPGTSGSSYEQYF
TGTGCCAGCAGTTCCCCGGGGACTAGCGGGAGTTCATACGAGCAGTACTTC
>TRBV15|NA|TRBJ2-6|NA
CATSVDPSSGANVLTF
TGTGCCACCAGCGTCGATCCTAGCTCTGGGGCCAACGTCCTGACTTTC
>TRBV6-1|many|TRBJ1-2|NA
CASSVADGHQYGYTF
TGTGCCAGCAGCGTAGCGGACGGACATCAATATGGCTACACCTTC
>TRBV6-6|NA|TRBJ2-1|TRBD2
CASRKGTSGSYEQFF
TGTGCCAGCAGAAAGGGGACTAGCGGGAGCTATGAGCAGTTCTTC
>TRBV10-2|NA|TRBJ2-3|NA
CASSIPRSSTDTQYF
TGCGCCAGCAGTATCCCCCGGTCTAGCACAGATACGCAGTATTTT
>TRBV5-5|NA|TRBJ2-7|NA
CASSPYEGVSYEQYF
TGTGCCAGCAGCCCCTATGAGGGGGTTTCTTACGAGCAGTACTTC
>TRBV19|many|TRBJ2-7|NA
CASSSGSYEQYF
TGTGCCAGTAGTAGCGGCTCCTACGAGCAGTACTTC
>TRBV6-5|NA|TRBJ1-4|NA
CASSYSDRSNEKLFF
TGTGCCAGCAGTTACTCGGACAGATCTAATGAAAAACTGTTTTTT
>TRBV5-1|NA|TRBJ2-7|TRBD1
CASSNGQGGYEQHF
TGCGCCAGCAGCAATGGACAGGGGGGCTACGAGCAGCACTTC
>TRBV7-9|NA|TRBJ2-2|NA
CASSLQPDKAGELFF
TGTGCCAGCAGCTTACAACCAGACAAGGCCGGGGAGCTGTTTTTT
>TRBV29-1|NA|TRBJ2-1|TRBD2
CSVVFLAGGNEQFF
TGCAGCGTTGTGTTCCTAGCGGGAGGCAATGAGCAGTTCTTC
>TRBV5-4|NA|TRBJ1-1|NA
CASSFLENTEAFF
TGTGCCAGCAGCTTTTTGGAGAACACTGAAGCTTTCTTT